Below are 24 T cell receptor beta chains sequenced from a single sample in a study of T cell changes during pregnancy in multiple sclerosis. Produced via immunoSEQ multiplex PCR; TCRdb's table is partial and in-frame only. The sample lists 40,000 to 50,000 clones, 85% to 90% occurring once. Sequencing was performed on CD4+ T cells from peripheral blood mononuclear cells, taken in the first trimester of pregnancy. Every receptor here comes from a female donor with multiple sclerosis, enrolled in a pregnancy study.

J is TRBJ1-4 and V is TRBV27, with 8 bases matching TRBD1. Germline CDR1 MNHEY, CDR2 SMNVEV (reference sequence). The CDR3 has 16 residues. With 5 bases clipped from V and 6 bases from J, the junction kept 11 bases outside the gene matches. Here the CDR3 reads CASSRLQGALDEKLFF. CDR3 DNA: TGTGCCAGCAGTCGCCTCCAGGGGGCGCTGGATGAAAAACTGTTTTTT. Drawing the rest from reference TRBV27 and TRBJ1-4, the complete variable domain is EAQVTQNPRYLITVTGKKLTVTCSQNMNHEYMSWYRQDPGLGLRQIYYSMNVEVTDKGDVPEGYKVSRKEKRNFPLILESPSPNQTSLYFCASSRLQGALDEKLFFGSGTQLSVL.

The chain joins TRBV6-4 to TRBJ2-5, with D tentatively TRBD2 (6 bases). The CDR3 consists of 14 residues. V was cut by 5 bases and J by 9 bases, with 19 bases left in between. Germline V gives CDR1 MRHNA, CDR2 SNTAGT. The CDR3 is CASSPHPGSGAQYF. The CDR3 bases are TGTGCCAGCAGTCCCCACCCAGGGTCGGGGGCCCAGTACTTC.

V gene TRBV5-5 combines with J gene TRBJ1-4, with D possibly TRBD1 on 6 matching bases. Germline CDR1 SGHKS, CDR2 YYEKEE (reference sequence). This CDR3 spans 15 amino acids. The V and J ends lost 0 bases and 7 bases respectively, with 13 bases between them. The CDR3 loop reads CASSLEGRGGEKLFF. Here the CDR3 DNA reads TGTGCCAGCAGCTTGGAGGGGAGAGGGGGTGAAAAACTGTTTTTT.

The V gene is TRBV4-3, the J gene TRBJ2-1; 13 bases map to TRBD2. The germline gives CDR1 LGHNA, CDR2 YSLEER. This CDR3 region has 20 residues. Losses at the gene ends were 0 bases for V and 4 bases for J; bases not matched to a gene: 12. CDR3 protein: CASSQDTGTSGARYYNEQFF. As DNA, the CDR3 is TGCGCCAGCAGCCAAGATACGGGGACTAGCGGGGCCAGGTATTACAATGAGCAGTTCTTC.

This sequence joins TRBV6-1 and TRBJ1-4; D is perhaps TRBD1 (6 bases). This CDR3 contains 13 residues. The V gene lost 6 bases and the J gene lost 7 bases, with 12 bases spanning the gap. Germline-derived CDR1 and CDR2 are MNHNS and SASEGT. The CDR3 region is CASSGQGTEKLFF. CDR3 sequence (DNA): TGTGCCAGCAGCGGCCAGGGGACTGAAAAACTGTTTTTT.

The CDR3 loop is CASSVTGSSTDTQYF. The CDR3 DNA is TGTGCCAGCAGCGTAACTGGTTCTAGCACAGATACGCAGTATTTT. V gene TRBV9 combines with J gene TRBJ2-3, with unresolved D. Germline V CDR1 and CDR2: SGDLS, YYNGEE. CDR3 length: 15 residues. Deletions cut 1 base from V and 0 bases from J, with 9 bases between.

This chain joins TRBV30 and TRBJ1-5; D may be TRBD1 (5 bases). The CDR3 is 13 residues long. The ends were cut back, 1 base at V and 11 bases at J, with 15 bases in the middle. In germline, CDR1 is GTSNPN, CDR2 SVGIG (reference sequence). CDR3 sequence (DNA): TGTGCCTGGAGTGGGTCTGACCCGGGGGCCCAGCATTTT. Protein product: CAWSGSDPGAQHF.

The chain carries TRBV7-2 and TRBJ2-2, with 9 bases identical to TRBD1. The CDR3 is 15 residues long. Germline-derived CDR1 and CDR2 are SGHTA and FQGNSA. V lost 5 bases and J lost 4; bases outside the gene matches: 5. CDR3 in amino acids: CASSRTGVGTGELFF. In DNA, the CDR3 is TGTGCCAGCAGCCGGACAGGGGTCGGCACCGGGGAGCTGTTTTTT. The complete variable domain, with remaining parts taken from reference TRBV7-2 and TRBJ2-2, reads GAGVSQSPSNKVTEKGKDVELRCDPISGHTALYWYRQSLGQGLEFLIYFQGNSAPDKSGLPSDRFSAERTGGSVSTLTIQRTQQEDSAVYLCASSRTGVGTGELFFGEGSRLTVL.

The chain combines TRBV28 with TRBJ2-5, with D tentatively TRBD2 (5 bases). CDR1 and CDR2 from the germline V gene are MDHEN and SYDVKM. The V end lost 5 bases, the J end lost 2 bases, and 9 bases lay between the germline ends. The CDR3 runs to 13 residues. The CDR3 reads CASSPGFQETQYF. CDR3 DNA: TGTGCCAGCAGTCCGGGATTTCAAGAGACCCAGTACTTC.

The chain is built from TRBV12-5 and TRBJ1-2; the match to TRBD1 covers 8 bases. Unmatched junction bases numbered 12, after V lost 0 bases and J lost 3 bases. Germline V gene sequence: CDR1 LGHNT, CDR2 FRNRAP. This CDR3 has 18 residues. For the CDR3, the DNA is TGTGCTAGTGGTTTGGTGATCACGGTCCCAGGGGGCGACTATGGCTACACCTTC. Translation: CASGLVITVPGGDYGYTF.

The chain is built from TRBV2 and TRBJ2-2, with TRBD1 as a possible D gene (6 bases). CDR1 SNHLY and CDR2 FYNNEI come from the germline V gene. V lost 1 base to trimming and J lost 4 bases, with 25 bases between them. This CDR3 contains 20 residues. CDR3 in DNA: TGTGCCAGCAGTGAAGTGGGGACACTCTCTGGAGGTCGCGGCACCGGGGAGCTGTTTTTT. Translating gives CASSEVGTLSGGRGTGELFF.

This chain connects TRBV2 to TRBJ2-1; D is possibly TRBD1 (5 bases). Per the germline V gene, CDR1 is SNHLY and CDR2 is FYNNEI. CDR3 length equals 16 residues. V lost 0 bases and J lost 6, with 15 bases in between. The CDR3 DNA reads as TGTGCCAGCAGTGAAGCGCTCCCTTACGACAGCAATGAGCAGTTCTTC. It is translated as CASSEALPYDSNEQFF.

A few counts support this clone. V usage is TRBV6-4 and J usage is TRBJ2-6; possible D gene TRBD1, 6 bases. The CDR3 consists of 14 residues. Germline V gene lookup returns CDR1 MRHNA and CDR2 SNTAGT. V lost 3 bases, J lost 3 bases, and 6 bases lay in between. The CDR3 reads CASSETGGANVLTF. In DNA, the CDR3 is TGTGCCAGCAGTGAGACAGGTGGGGCCAACGTCCTGACTTTC.

The chain has TRBV19 and TRBJ2-5; D unresolved. The CDR3 totals 14 residues. Trimming shortened V by 0 bases and J by 0 bases, and 5 bases separated the two germline ends. The germline V gene encodes CDR1 LNHDA and CDR2 SQIVND (reference sequence). This CDR3 is CASSIDSDQETQYF. The CDR3 coding sequence is TGTGCCAGTAGTATAGACAGTGACCAAGAGACCCAGTACTTC.

The table lists this clone with a few counts. The chain is built from TRBV18 and TRBJ2-7, with 13 nucleotides matching TRBD2. The CDR3 has 15 amino acids. CDR1 is KGHSH and CDR2 is LQKENI in the germline V gene. Trimming removed 4 bases from V and 7 bases from J; junction bases left unmatched: 7. The CDR3 is CASSRGLAGDLEQYF. The CDR3 nucleotides read TGTGCCAGCTCACGCGGACTAGCGGGGGACTTGGAGCAGTACTTC.

The chain uses TRBV2 and TRBJ1-2, with 7 bases matching TRBD1. In germline, CDR1 is SNHLY, CDR2 FYNNEI. This CDR3 is 14 amino acids long. J gave up 3 bases and V 7 bases, and 8 bases lay outside the gene matches. The CDR3 is CASNAARGDYGYTF. The CDR3 bases are TGTGCCAGCAACGCCGCCAGGGGGGACTATGGCTACACCTTC.

This clone was counted once. The chain joins TRBV11-2 to TRBJ2-3; TRBD1 matches 9 bases. This CDR3 is built from 17 residues. Unmatched junction bases numbered 10, after V lost 1 base and J lost 5 bases. Germline values: CDR1 SGHAT, CDR2 FQNNGV. CDR3 residues: CASSLVGDRVLKDTQYF. The DNA of the CDR3 is TGTGCCAGCAGCTTAGTCGGGGACAGGGTTTTGAAAGATACGCAGTATTTT.

The V call is TRBV28, the J call TRBJ1-6; maybe TRBD1 (6 bases). Per the germline V gene, CDR1 is MDHEN and CDR2 is SYDVKM. The CDR3 covers 13 residues. V was clipped by 8 bases and J by 7 bases, with 12 bases between them. DNA of the CDR3: TGTGCCAGCTGGAGGACAGAGAATTCACCCCTCCACTTT. This codes for CASWRTENSPLHF.

V gene TRBV11-2 combines with J gene TRBJ2-1, with 9 bases lining up with TRBD1. With 5 bases clipped from V and 5 bases from J, the junction kept 7 bases outside the gene matches. The CDR3 is 15 amino acids. Germline CDR1 SGHAT, CDR2 FQNNGV. The CDR3 here is CASSLDRGWDNEQFF. CDR3 coding DNA: TGTGCCAGCAGCCTGGACAGGGGATGGGACAATGAGCAGTTCTTC.

V usage is TRBV5-1 and J usage is TRBJ2-5; 7 bases agree with TRBD1. The length of the CDR3 is 14 residues. The trim removed 0 bases at V and 4 bases at J, leaving 3 bases unmatched. CDR1 SGHRS and CDR2 YFSETQ come from the germline V gene. The CDR3 protein is CASSLGDRGETQYF. The CDR3, as DNA: TGCGCCAGCAGCTTGGGGGACAGAGGAGAGACCCAGTACTTC. Full variable domain (outside the CDR3, taken from reference TRBV5-1 and TRBJ2-5): KAGVTQTPRYLIKTRGQQVTLSCSPISGHRSVSWYQQTPGQGLQFLFEYFSETQRNKGNFPGRFSGRQFSNSRSEMNVSTLELGDSALYLCASSLGDRGETQYFGPGTRLLVL.

The rearrangement joins TRBV27 to TRBJ2-1, with 10 bases aligning to TRBD1. V trimming: 6 bases; J trimming: 8 bases; junction bases outside the gene matches: 10. The CDR3 is 15 amino acids. CDR1 and CDR2 from the germline V gene are MNHEY and SMNVEV (reference sequence). CDR3 in amino acids: CASRLQGQGHHEQFF. The CDR3 DNA is TGTGCCAGCAGACTACAGGGACAGGGGCACCATGAGCAGTTCTTC.

This rearrangement joins TRBV7-2 to TRBJ2-3; the match to TRBD2 covers 8 bases. Germline loops: CDR1 SGHTA, CDR2 FQGNSA. This CDR3 contains 13 residues. V lost 6 bases and J lost 4; bases outside the gene matches: 3. This chain's CDR3 is CASRPLAADTQYF. CDR3 DNA sequence: TGTGCCAGCAGACCACTAGCGGCAGATACGCAGTATTTT.

The rearrangement links TRBV11-2 to TRBJ1-5; tentative D call: TRBD1 (5 bases). The germline V and J ends were trimmed by 5 bases and 4 bases, with 15 bases remaining between them. CDR3 length: 15 residues. Germline V CDR1 and CDR2: SGHAT, FQNNGV. The CDR3 DNA sequence: TGTGCCAGCAGCCCAGGGATTTTAGCAAATCAGCCCCAGCATTTT. Encoded protein: CASSPGILANQPQHF.

The genes are TRBV21-1 and TRBJ1-5; no DNA check was done on the table's D call, TRBD1. TRBV21-1 represents a pseudogene. The length of the CDR3 is 16 residues. The CDR3 sequence: CASSIRQGVSTQPQHF. CDR3 DNA: TGTGCCAGCAGCATCAGACAGGGGGTCTCAACACAGCCCCAGCATTTT.